This T cell receptor (beta chain) was sequenced during a study of cytomegalovirus exposure and HLA in healthy donors. Study outcomes and limitations: The authors listed 150 to 200 TCR beta chains as cytomegalovirus-associated. Further analysis, carried out later, found HLA-associated TCR beta chains more clonally expanded than equally common other chains. Only CMV serostatus was available as immune exposure information.

As for this clone: Its specificity is unknown.

Amplification used 60 Vbeta primers and 13 Jbeta primers. TCRdb's table, derived via immunoSEQ multiplex PCR, lists solely in-frame clones and lacks some. The profile shows approximately 180,000 clones, around four fifths of them singletons. The germline V gene has CDR1 MNHNS and CDR2 SASEGT. Between the trimmed V and J ends, which lost 7 bases and 5 bases, there was a span of 14 bases. The CDR3 totals 13 residues. What was sequenced was PBMCs. This receptor was identified in a woman aged 30 to 39 in good health and CMV-seropositive. V usage is TRBV6-1 and J usage is TRBJ2-5, with D unclear. The DNA of the CDR3 is TGTGCCAGCACTCAGAACGAATGGGAGACCCAGTACTTC. Amino acid sequence: CASTQNEWETQYF.